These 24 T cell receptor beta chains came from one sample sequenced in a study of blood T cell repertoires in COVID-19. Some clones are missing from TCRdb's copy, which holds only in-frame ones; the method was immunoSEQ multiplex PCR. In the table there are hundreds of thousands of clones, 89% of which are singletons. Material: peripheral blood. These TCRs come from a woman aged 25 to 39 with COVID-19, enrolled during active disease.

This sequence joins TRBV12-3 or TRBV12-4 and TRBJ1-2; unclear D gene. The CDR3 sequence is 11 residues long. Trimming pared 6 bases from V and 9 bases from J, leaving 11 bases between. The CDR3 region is CASSQNDRYTF. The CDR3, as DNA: TGTGCCAGCAGCCAGAATGATCGCTACACCTTC.

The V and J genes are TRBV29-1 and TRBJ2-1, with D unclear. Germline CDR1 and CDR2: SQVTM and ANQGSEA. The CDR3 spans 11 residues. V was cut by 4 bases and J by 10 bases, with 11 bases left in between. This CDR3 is CSVGPGREQFF. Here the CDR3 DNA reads TGCAGCGTTGGTCCCGGCAGGGAGCAGTTCTTC.

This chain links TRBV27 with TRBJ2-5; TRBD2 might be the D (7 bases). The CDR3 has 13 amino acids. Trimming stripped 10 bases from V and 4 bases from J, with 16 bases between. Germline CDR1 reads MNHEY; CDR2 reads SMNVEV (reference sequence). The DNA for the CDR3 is TGTGCCACAGGGGAGGGGGGCCGAGAGACCCAGTACTTC. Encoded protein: CATGEGGRETQYF.

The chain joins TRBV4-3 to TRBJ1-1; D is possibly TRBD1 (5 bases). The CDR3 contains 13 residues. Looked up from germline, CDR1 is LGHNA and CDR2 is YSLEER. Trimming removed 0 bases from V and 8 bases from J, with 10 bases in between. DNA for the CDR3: TGCGCCAGCAGCCAAGAAGGTGGGGGGGAAGCTTTCTTT. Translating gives CASSQEGGGEAFF.

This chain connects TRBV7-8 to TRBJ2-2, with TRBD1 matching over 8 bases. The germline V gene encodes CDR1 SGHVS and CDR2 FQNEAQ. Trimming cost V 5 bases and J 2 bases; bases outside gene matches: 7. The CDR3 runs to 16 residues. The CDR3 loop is CASSQGTGANTGELFF. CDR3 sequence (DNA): TGTGCCAGCAGCCAAGGGACAGGAGCCAACACCGGGGAGCTGTTTTTT. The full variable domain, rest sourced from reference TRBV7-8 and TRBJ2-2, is GAGVSQSPRYKVAKRGQDVALRCDPISGHVSLFWYQQALGQGPEFLTYFQNEAQLDKSGLPSDRFFAERPEGSVSTLKIQRTQQEDSAVYLCASSQGTGANTGELFFGEGSRLTVL.

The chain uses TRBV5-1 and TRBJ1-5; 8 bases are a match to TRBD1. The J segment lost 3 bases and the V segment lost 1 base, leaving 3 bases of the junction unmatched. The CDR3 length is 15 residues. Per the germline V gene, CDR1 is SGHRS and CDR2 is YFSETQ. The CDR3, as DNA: TGCGCCAGCAGCTTGTCAGGGGGCTACAATCAGCCCCAGCATTTT. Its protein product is CASSLSGGYNQPQHF.

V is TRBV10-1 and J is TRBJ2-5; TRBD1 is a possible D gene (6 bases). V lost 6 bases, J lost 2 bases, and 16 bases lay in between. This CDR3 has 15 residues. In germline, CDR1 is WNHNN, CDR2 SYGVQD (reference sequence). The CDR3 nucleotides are TGCGCCAGCAGGAGCCCCCGGGACAAACAAGAGACCCAGTACTTC. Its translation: CASRSPRDKQETQYF.

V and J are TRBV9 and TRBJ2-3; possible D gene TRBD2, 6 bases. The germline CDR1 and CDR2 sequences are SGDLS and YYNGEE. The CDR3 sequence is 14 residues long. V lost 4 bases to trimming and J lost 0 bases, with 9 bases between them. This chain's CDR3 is CASSLEGSTDTQYF. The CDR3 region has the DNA TGTGCCAGCAGCCTGGAGGGAAGCACAGATACGCAGTATTTT.

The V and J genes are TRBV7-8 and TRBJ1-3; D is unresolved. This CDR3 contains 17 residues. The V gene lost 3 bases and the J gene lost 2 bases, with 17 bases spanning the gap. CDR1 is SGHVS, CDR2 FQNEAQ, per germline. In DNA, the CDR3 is TGTGCCAGCAGCTTCAGTAACACCTTCCCTCCTGGAAACACCATATATTTT. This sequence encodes CASSFSNTFPPGNTIYF. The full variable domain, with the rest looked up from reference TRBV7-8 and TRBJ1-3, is GAGVSQSPRYKVAKRGQDVALRCDPISGHVSLFWYQQALGQGPEFLTYFQNEAQLDKSGLPSDRFFAERPEGSVSTLKIQRTQQEDSAVYLCASSFSNTFPPGNTIYFGEGSWLTVV.

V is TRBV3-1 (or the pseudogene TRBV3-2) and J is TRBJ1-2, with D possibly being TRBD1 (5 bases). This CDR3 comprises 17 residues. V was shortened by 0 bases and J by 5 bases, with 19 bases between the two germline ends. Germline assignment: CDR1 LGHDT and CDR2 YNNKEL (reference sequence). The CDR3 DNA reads TGTGCCAGCAGCCAAGACTGGGTAGCTTCAGGGAAATATGGCTACACCTTC. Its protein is CASSQDWVASGKYGYTF.

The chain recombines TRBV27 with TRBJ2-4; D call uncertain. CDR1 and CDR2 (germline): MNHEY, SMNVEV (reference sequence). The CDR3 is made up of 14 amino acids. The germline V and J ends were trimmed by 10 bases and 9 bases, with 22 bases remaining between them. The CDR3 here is CATVYLNCTPIQYF. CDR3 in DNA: TGTGCCACTGTTTATTTGAACTGTACTCCCATTCAGTACTTC.

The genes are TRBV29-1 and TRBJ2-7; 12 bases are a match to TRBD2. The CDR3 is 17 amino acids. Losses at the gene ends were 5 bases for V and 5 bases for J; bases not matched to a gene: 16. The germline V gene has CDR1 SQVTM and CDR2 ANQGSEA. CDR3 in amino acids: CSVTRRQRLAGVDEQYV. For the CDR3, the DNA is TGCAGCGTTACGCGGCGACAGAGACTAGCGGGGGTGGACGAGCAGTACGTC.

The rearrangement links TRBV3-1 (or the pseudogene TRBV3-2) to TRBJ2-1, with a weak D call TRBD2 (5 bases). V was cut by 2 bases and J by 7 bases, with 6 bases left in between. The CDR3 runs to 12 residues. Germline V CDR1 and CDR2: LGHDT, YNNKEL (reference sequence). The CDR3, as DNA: TGTGCCAGCAGCCAACGCGGGAATGAGCAGTTCTTC. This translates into CASSQRGNEQFF.

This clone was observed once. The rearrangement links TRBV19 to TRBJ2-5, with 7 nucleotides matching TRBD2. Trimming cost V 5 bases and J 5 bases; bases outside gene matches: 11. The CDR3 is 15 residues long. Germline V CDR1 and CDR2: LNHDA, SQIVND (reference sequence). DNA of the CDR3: TGTGCCAGTAGTCCCGGGGGAGGGGTTGGGGAGACCCAGTACTTC. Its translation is CASSPGGGVGETQYF.

The CDR3 nucleotides are TGTGCCAGCAGACCGCGCACAGGGATCTTGGGTAATGAGCAGTTCTTC. This sequence encodes CASRPRTGILGNEQFF. J is TRBJ2-1 and V is TRBV5-6, with D possibly being TRBD1 (6 bases). The CDR3 contains 16 residues. CDR1 and CDR2 from the germline V gene are SGHDT and YYEEEE. Trimming took off 5 bases at V and 7 bases at J, with 22 bases between the two ends.

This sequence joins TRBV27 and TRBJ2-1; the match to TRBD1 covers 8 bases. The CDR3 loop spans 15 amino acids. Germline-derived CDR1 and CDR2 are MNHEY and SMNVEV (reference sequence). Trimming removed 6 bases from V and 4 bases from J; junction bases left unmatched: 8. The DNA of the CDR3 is TGTGCCAGCAGCCCAGACAGGGGTATATACAATGAGCAGTTCTTC. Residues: CASSPDRGIYNEQFF.

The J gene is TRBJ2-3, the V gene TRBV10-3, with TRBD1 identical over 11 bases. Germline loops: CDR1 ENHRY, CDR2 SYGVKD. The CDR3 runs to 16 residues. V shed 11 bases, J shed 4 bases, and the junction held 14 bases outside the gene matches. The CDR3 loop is CASFAGQGAFADTQYF. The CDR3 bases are TGTGCCTCTTTCGCAGGACAGGGGGCGTTCGCAGATACGCAGTATTTT.

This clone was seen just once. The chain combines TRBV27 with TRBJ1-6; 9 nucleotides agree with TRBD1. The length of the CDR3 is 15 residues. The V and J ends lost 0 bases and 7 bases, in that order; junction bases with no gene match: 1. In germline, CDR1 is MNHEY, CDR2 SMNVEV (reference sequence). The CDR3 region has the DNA TGTGCCAGCAGTTTATCCGGGACAGGGAATTCACCCCTCCACTTT. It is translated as CASSLSGTGNSPLHF.

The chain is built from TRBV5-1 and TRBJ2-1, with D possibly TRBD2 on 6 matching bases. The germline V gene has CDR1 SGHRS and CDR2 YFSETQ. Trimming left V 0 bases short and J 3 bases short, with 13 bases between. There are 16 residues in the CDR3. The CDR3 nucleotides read TGCGCCAGCAGCTTGGCGGGTAGCGGCTACTACAATGAGCAGTTCTTC. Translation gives CASSLAGSGYYNEQFF.

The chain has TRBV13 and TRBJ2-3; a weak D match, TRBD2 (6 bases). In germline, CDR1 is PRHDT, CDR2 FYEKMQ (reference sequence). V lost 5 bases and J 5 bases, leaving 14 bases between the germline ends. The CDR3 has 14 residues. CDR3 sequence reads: CASSPSMGGDTQYF. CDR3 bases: TGTGCCAGCAGCCCTAGTATGGGGGGAGATACGCAGTATTTT.

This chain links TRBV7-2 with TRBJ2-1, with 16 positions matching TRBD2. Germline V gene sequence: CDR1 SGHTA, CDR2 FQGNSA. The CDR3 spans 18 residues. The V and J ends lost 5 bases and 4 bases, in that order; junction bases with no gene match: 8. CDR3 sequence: CASSPGTSGGARYNEQFF. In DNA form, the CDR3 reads TGTGCCAGCAGCCCGGGGACTAGCGGGGGGGCTCGGTACAATGAGCAGTTCTTC.

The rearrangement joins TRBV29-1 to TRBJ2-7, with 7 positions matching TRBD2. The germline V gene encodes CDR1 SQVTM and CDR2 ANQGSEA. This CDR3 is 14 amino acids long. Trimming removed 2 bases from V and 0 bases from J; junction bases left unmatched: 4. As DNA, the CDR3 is TGCAGCGTTGAATTGGGGAGGGACTCCTACGAGCAGTACTTC. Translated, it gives CSVELGRDSYEQYF.

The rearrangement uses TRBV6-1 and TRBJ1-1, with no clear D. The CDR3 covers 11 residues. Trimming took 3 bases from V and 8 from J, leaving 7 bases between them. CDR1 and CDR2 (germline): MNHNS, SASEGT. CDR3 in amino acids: CASSDPSEAFF. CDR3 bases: TGTGCCAGCAGTGACCCCTCGGAAGCTTTCTTT.

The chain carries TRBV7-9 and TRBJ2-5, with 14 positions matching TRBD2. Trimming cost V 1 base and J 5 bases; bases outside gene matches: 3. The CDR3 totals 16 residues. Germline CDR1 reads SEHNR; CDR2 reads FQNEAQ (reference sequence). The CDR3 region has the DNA TGTGCCAGCAGCTTAGGACTAGCGGGGGGGCTGGAGACCCAGTACTTC. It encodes CASSLGLAGGLETQYF.